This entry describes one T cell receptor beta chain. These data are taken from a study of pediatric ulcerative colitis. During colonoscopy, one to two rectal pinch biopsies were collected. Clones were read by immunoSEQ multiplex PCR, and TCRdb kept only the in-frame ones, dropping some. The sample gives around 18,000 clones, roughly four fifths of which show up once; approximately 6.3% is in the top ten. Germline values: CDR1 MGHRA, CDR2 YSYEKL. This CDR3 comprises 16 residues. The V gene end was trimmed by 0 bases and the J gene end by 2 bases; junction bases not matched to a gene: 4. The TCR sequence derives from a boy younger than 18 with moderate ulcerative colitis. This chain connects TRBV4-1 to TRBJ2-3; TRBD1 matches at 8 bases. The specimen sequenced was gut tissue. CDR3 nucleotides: TGCGCCAGCAGCCAAGATTGGACAGGGTTCACAGATACGCAGTATTTT. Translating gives CASSQDWTGFTDTQYF.